This T cell receptor beta chain was identified in a study of T-cell memory formation after mild COVID-19. Study context: Largely, TCR clusters stayed within a single donor.

General study points: A subset of responding clones appeared in pre-infection memory, suggesting cross-reactive memory joined.

This clonotype was recorded a few times. What it binds is unknown. Germline CDR1 SGDLS, CDR2 YYNGEE. Trimming took off 0 bases at V and 7 bases at J, with 11 bases between the two ends. The CDR3 consists of 14 residues. 5'RACE primed at constant segments yielded TCR alpha and TCR beta cDNA libraries bearing sample barcodes and UMIs. TCRdb independently ran MiXCR on the 5' RACE reads; one entry per CDR3 protein. The table lists approximately 400,000 distinct CDR3 sequences, roughly 18% of them singletons. The sequencing input was PBMCs or a T cell subset sorted from them (not recorded which). This sequence joins TRBV9 and TRBJ2-4; the D gene is possibly TRBD1 (6 bases). The clonotype was recovered from a young man who had mild COVID-19 (a few samples of this study predate the infection). Cell type and time point are not known. The CDR3 nucleotides are TGTGCCAGCAGCGTAGGAACAGGGTGGAACATTCAGTACTTC. Translation gives CASSVGTGWNIQYF.